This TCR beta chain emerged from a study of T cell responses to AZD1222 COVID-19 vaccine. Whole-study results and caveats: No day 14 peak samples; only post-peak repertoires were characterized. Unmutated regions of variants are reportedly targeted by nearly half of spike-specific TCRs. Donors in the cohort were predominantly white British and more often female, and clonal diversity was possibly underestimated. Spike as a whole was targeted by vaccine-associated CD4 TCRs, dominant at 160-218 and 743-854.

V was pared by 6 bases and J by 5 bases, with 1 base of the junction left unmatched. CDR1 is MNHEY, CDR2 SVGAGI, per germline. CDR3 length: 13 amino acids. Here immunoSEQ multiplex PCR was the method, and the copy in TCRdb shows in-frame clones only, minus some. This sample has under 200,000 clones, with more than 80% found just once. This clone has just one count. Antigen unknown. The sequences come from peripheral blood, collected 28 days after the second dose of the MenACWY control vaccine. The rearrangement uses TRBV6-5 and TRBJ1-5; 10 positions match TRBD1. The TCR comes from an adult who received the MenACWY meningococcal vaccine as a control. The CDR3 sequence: CASRGTGDQPQHF. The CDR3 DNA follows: TGTGCCAGCAGGGGGACAGGGGATCAGCCCCAGCATTTT.